This note documents a single TCR beta chain sequence. This entry comes from a study of T-cell memory formation after mild COVID-19. TCRdb re-called the 5' RACE reads with MiXCR, one entry per CDR3 protein. Among under 550,000 distinct CDR3 sequences listed, more than 15% were seen once. Trimming at V came to 6 bases and at J to 2 bases, leaving 11 bases not matched to a gene. Germline CDR1 reads SGHVS; CDR2 reads FQNEAQ. This CDR3 contains 17 residues. The chain recombines TRBV7-8 with TRBJ2-3, with 10 bases lining up with TRBD2. Material for sequencing was PBMCs or a T cell subset sorted from them (not recorded which). The source of this sequence is a man aged 18-30 years who had mild COVID-19 (a few samples of this study predate the infection). Cell type and time point are not known. The CDR3 sequence is CASSRKAGGKNTDTQYF. CDR3 in DNA: TGTGCCAGCAGTAGAAAAGCGGGGGGGAAGAACACAGATACGCAGTATTTT.